Below are 28 T cell receptor beta chains sequenced from a single sample in a study of cytotoxic CD8 clonotypes in ibrutinib-treated CLL. TCRdb's table, derived via immunoSEQ multiplex PCR, lists solely in-frame clones and lacks some. This sample has about 140,000 clones, with roughly 90% found just once. This specimen was PBMCs, taken after 12 months of ibrutinib treatment. These receptor sequences come from a human donor with chronic lymphocytic leukemia.

The chain recombines TRBV6-5 with TRBJ1-5; 8 bases fit TRBD1. Germline CDR1 MNHEY, CDR2 SVGAGI. Trimming took 4 bases from V and 6 from J; bases not matched to a gene: 5. The CDR3 has 14 residues. In DNA form, the CDR3 reads TGTGCCAGCAGTTCCGACAGGGGAAGTCAGCCCCAGCATTTT. This sequence encodes CASSSDRGSQPQHF.

The V gene is TRBV18, the J gene TRBJ2-1; TRBD2 matches at 10 bases. The CDR3 runs to 14 residues. The junction had 4 bases not matched to a gene; V was cut back by 3 bases and J by 8 bases. Germline CDR1 and CDR2: KGHSH and LQKENI. The CDR3 protein is CASSPGTSDYEQFF. The CDR3 DNA reads as TGTGCCAGCTCACCCGGGACTAGCGATTATGAGCAGTTCTTC.

The chain employs TRBV7-9 and TRBJ1-2; 9 nucleotides align to TRBD1. Trimming took 3 bases from V and 1 from J; bases not matched to a gene: 6. This CDR3 spans 16 amino acids. From germline, CDR1 is SEHNR and CDR2 FQNEAQ (reference sequence). This chain's CDR3 is CASSLLGQGSNYGYTF. CDR3 nucleotides: TGTGCCAGCAGCTTGTTGGGACAGGGAAGTAACTATGGCTACACCTTC.

The chain has TRBV7-2 and TRBJ1-1; TRBD1 might be the D (5 bases). V was shortened by 2 bases and J by 4 bases, with 14 bases between the two germline ends. Germline values: CDR1 SGHTA, CDR2 FQGNSA. This CDR3 comprises 15 residues. CDR3 amino acids: CASSLIAGSGTEAFF. For the CDR3, the DNA is TGTGCCAGCAGCTTAATCGCAGGGAGTGGCACTGAAGCTTTCTTT.

The CDR3 DNA sequence: TGTGCCAGCTCACCTATGACAAACGAGCAGTACTTC. This translates into CASSPMTNEQYF. V and J are TRBV18 and TRBJ2-7; D ambiguous. The germline V gene encodes CDR1 KGHSH and CDR2 LQKENI. The CDR3 extends over 12 amino acids. V was cut by 3 bases and J by 5 bases, with 8 bases left in between.

The rearrangement joins TRBV6-5 to TRBJ2-7; 11 bases fit TRBD2. The CDR3 runs to 15 residues. CDR1 is MNHEY and CDR2 is SVGAGI in the germline V gene. With V trimmed by 5 bases and J by 3 bases, 6 bases remained unmatched. The chain's CDR3 is CASSLTSGNYYEQYF. The CDR3 coding sequence is TGTGCCAGCAGTCTGACTAGCGGGAACTACTACGAGCAGTACTTC.

Here the CDR3 DNA reads TGCAGCGTTGAGTGGGGTCGAGGGGACAATGAGCAGTTCTTC. It specifies CSVEWGRGDNEQFF. J is TRBJ2-1 and V is TRBV29-1, with D perhaps being TRBD1 or TRBD2 (5 bases each). The CDR3 spans 14 residues. Trimming shortened V by 3 bases and J by 5 bases, and 14 bases separated the two germline ends. In germline, CDR1 is SQVTM, CDR2 ANQGSEA.

The chain is built from TRBV28 and TRBJ2-5, with TRBD1 as a possible D gene (5 bases). V gave up 6 bases and J gave up 5 bases, with 10 bases separating them. The CDR3 loop spans 12 amino acids. CDR1 is MDHEN and CDR2 is SYDVKM in the germline V gene. The CDR3 region has the DNA TGTGCCAGCAGGGGGCTTTTGGAGACCCAGTACTTC. Its translation: CASRGLLETQYF. The full variable domain, completed using reference TRBV28 and TRBJ2-5, is DVKVTQSSRYLVKRTGEKVFLECVQDMDHENMFWYRQDPGLGLRLIYFSYDVKMKEKGDIPEGYSVSREKKERFSLILESASTNQTSMYLCASRGLLETQYFGPGTRLLVL.

This clone was observed once. The chain links TRBV19 to TRBJ2-1, with 8 bases that match TRBD1. CDR3 length: 15 residues. Trimming took 5 bases from V and 10 from J; bases not matched to a gene: 13. Germline V gene sequence: CDR1 LNHDA, CDR2 SQIVND (reference sequence). The CDR3 DNA sequence: TGTGCCAGTAGTTCCCCGGGACAGGCCCGCCGGGAGCAGTTCTTC. It specifies CASSSPGQARREQFF.

This chain uses TRBV27 with TRBJ2-4, with 10 bases lining up with TRBD1. Unmatched junction bases numbered 7, after V lost 8 bases and J lost 6 bases. This CDR3 contains 14 residues. Germline V gene data show CDR1 as MNHEY and CDR2 as SMNVEV (reference sequence). CDR3 residues: CASAPGQGTNIQYF. The CDR3 DNA reads TGTGCCAGCGCGCCGGGACAGGGGACAAACATTCAGTACTTC.

The chain couples TRBV4-1 to TRBJ2-3; 9 bases match TRBD1. The CDR3 extends over 16 amino acids. The ends lost 0 bases at V and 2 bases at J; junction bases unmatched: 3. Germline V gene data show CDR1 as MGHRA and CDR2 as YSYEKL. The CDR3 region has the DNA TGCGCCAGCAGCCAAGAAGGACAGGGGTACACAGATACGCAGTATTTT. This gives the protein CASSQEGQGYTDTQYF.

V is TRBV27 and J is TRBJ1-2; D unresolved. This CDR3 comprises 13 residues. The germline CDR1 and CDR2 sequences are MNHEY and SMNVEV (reference sequence). V was clipped by 5 bases and J by 4 bases, with 11 bases between them. DNA of the CDR3: TGTGCCAGCAGTCCGAGGGAGAGCTATGGCTACACCTTC. As protein: CASSPRESYGYTF.

The rearrangement links TRBV6-1 to TRBJ2-7; D ambiguous. V lost 2 bases, J lost 6 bases, and 11 bases lay in between. This CDR3 is 13 amino acids long. CDR1 and CDR2 from the germline V gene are MNHNS and SASEGT. The CDR3 sequence is CASSEFVTSEQYF. Written as DNA, the CDR3 is TGTGCCAGCAGTGAATTTGTAACGAGCGAGCAGTACTTC.

The count of this clone is one. The V and J genes are TRBV18 and TRBJ1-4, with 11 positions matching TRBD1. The CDR3 is made up of 13 amino acids. CDR1 and CDR2 (germline): KGHSH, LQKENI. V lost 3 bases and J lost 10; bases outside the gene matches: 1. The CDR3 sequence is CASSPGQGGKLFF. Here the CDR3 DNA reads TGTGCCAGCTCACCGGGACAGGGGGGAAAACTGTTTTTT.

V usage is TRBV13 and J usage is TRBJ2-2; 9 bases agree with TRBD2. CDR1 PRHDT and CDR2 FYEKMQ come from the germline V gene (reference sequence). The CDR3 spans 18 residues. The trim removed 1 base at V and 7 bases at J, leaving 13 bases unmatched. The CDR3 sequence is CASSLVPLASGTHGELFF. The CDR3 DNA reads TGTGCCAGCAGCTTAGTACCCCTGGCTAGCGGGACCCACGGGGAGCTGTTTTTT.

The chain employs TRBV7-3 and TRBJ2-3; the D gene is possibly TRBD2 (6 bases). The CDR3 runs to 15 residues. The germline V gene encodes CDR1 SGHTA and CDR2 FQGTGA. Between the trimmed V and J ends, which lost 5 bases and 6 bases, there was a span of 18 bases. CDR3 sequence (DNA): TGTGCCAGCAGCCCGGGAGCCGGGACGGGGGATACGCAGTATTTT. This translates into CASSPGAGTGDTQYF.

The gene calls are TRBV19 and TRBJ1-2; D possibly corresponds to TRBD1 (5 bases). This CDR3 has 14 residues. With 7 bases removed from V and 1 base from J, the gap between germline ends came to 13 bases. Germline CDR1 is LNHDA and CDR2 is SQIVND (reference sequence). CDR3: CASTGQSFNYGYTF. CDR3 coding DNA: TGTGCCAGTACAGGACAATCATTTAACTATGGCTACACCTTC.

The chain recombines TRBV19 with TRBJ2-7, with 10 bases lining up with TRBD2. V was pared by 5 bases and J by 3 bases, with 19 bases of the junction left unmatched. Germline assignment: CDR1 LNHDA and CDR2 SQIVND (reference sequence). The CDR3 extends over 19 amino acids. CDR3 in amino acids: CASSAGLAAVEPYYYEQYF. CDR3 sequence (DNA): TGTGCCAGTAGTGCCGGACTAGCGGCAGTCGAACCCTACTACTACGAGCAGTACTTC. Filled out from reference TRBV19 and TRBJ2-7, the complete variable domain reads DGGITQSPKYLFRKEGQNVTLSCEQNLNHDAMYWYRQDPGQGLRLIYYSQIVNDFQKGDIAEGYSVSREKKESFPLTVTSAQKNPTAFYLCASSAGLAAVEPYYYEQYFGPGTRLTVT.

The gene calls are TRBV9 and TRBJ1-1; D not certain. Per the germline V gene, CDR1 is SGDLS and CDR2 is YYNGEE. Trimming shortened V by 3 bases and J by 1 base, and 7 bases separated the two germline ends. The CDR3 totals 13 residues. The CDR3 nucleotides read TGTGCCAGCAGCGCCGGGAGGAACACTGAAGCTTTCTTT. It specifies CASSAGRNTEAFF. Full variable domain (rest looked up from reference TRBV9 and TRBJ1-1): DSGVTQTPKHLITATGQRVTLRCSPRSGDLSVYWYQQSLDQGLQFLIQYYNGEERAKGNILERFSAQQFPDLHSELNLSSLELGDSALYFCASSAGRNTEAFFGQGTRLTVV.

V usage is TRBV14 and J usage is TRBJ2-2; weak D call: TRBD1 (5 bases). The CDR3 runs to 14 residues. Germline CDR1 is SGHDN and CDR2 is FVKESK. V was shortened by 7 bases and J by 7 bases, with 16 bases between the two germline ends. The CDR3 is CASTRMGDSGELFF. CDR3 sequence (DNA): TGTGCCAGCACCCGAATGGGCGACAGCGGGGAGCTGTTTTTT.

The gene calls are TRBV5-1 and TRBJ1-4, with a possible D match to TRBD1 (5 bases). The CDR3 has 16 amino acids. Germline V gene sequence: CDR1 SGHRS, CDR2 YFSETQ. Trimming removed 1 base from V and 0 bases from J, with 10 bases in between. In DNA form, the CDR3 reads TGCGCCAGCAGCTTGTGGGGGTCCTCAACTAATGAAAAACTGTTTTTT. Protein sequence: CASSLWGSSTNEKLFF.

The chain recombines TRBV7-2 with TRBJ2-1; D ambiguous. V lost 3 bases and J 0 bases, leaving 9 bases between the germline ends. Per germline, CDR1 SGHTA and CDR2 FQGNSA. This CDR3 contains 15 residues. Written as DNA, the CDR3 is TGTGCCAGCAGCTTCCCCAGGAGCTCCTACAATGAGCAGTTCTTC. Its protein is CASSFPRSSYNEQFF.

This chain joins TRBV19 and TRBJ2-5; 8 positions match TRBD1. V shed 8 bases and J 5 bases; nucleotides not matched to a gene: 13. Germline values: CDR1 LNHDA, CDR2 SQIVND (reference sequence). This CDR3 comprises 15 residues. The CDR3 nucleotides are TGTGCCAGTGCCCATCTCCGGGGACAGGACGAGACCCAGTACTTC. Encoded protein: CASAHLRGQDETQYF.

This clone turned up a few times. CDR3 protein: CASSPGPTKSGANVLTF. In DNA form, the CDR3 reads TGTGCCAGCAGCCCTGGGCCGACAAAATCTGGGGCCAACGTCCTGACTTTC. The V and J genes are TRBV5-6 and TRBJ2-6; D is undetermined. The CDR3 extends over 17 amino acids. Deletions cut 4 bases from V and 1 base from J, with 15 bases between. Germline V gives CDR1 SGHDT, CDR2 YYEEEE.

This chain connects TRBV21-1 to TRBJ2-7. TRBV21-1 is noted as a pseudogene. The CDR3 has 15 residues. CDR3 bases: TGTGCCAGCAGCAAAGACAATAACGGCTGCTACGAGCAGTACTTC. Translated, it gives CASSKDNNGCYEQYF.

The chain recombines TRBV27 with TRBJ1-1; possibly TRBD1 for D (6 bases). This CDR3 has 14 residues. The germline V gene encodes CDR1 MNHEY and CDR2 SMNVEV (reference sequence). The germline V and J ends were trimmed by 5 bases and 2 bases, with 12 bases remaining between them. CDR3 DNA: TGTGCCAGCAGTCACAGGGTCGGAAACACTGAAGCTTTCTTT. Its protein is CASSHRVGNTEAFF.

This clone was observed a handful of times. The genes are TRBV30 and TRBJ2-2; 7 positions match TRBD1. Germline CDR1 GTSNPN, CDR2 SVGIG (reference sequence). This CDR3 has 14 amino acids. The junction had 5 bases not matched to a gene; V was cut back by 4 bases and J by 3 bases. The CDR3 region has the DNA TGTGCCTGGAATAGGGGGCAGGACACCGGGGAGCTGTTTTTT. Amino acid sequence: CAWNRGQDTGELFF.

The table lists this clone with a count of one. This sequence joins TRBV30 and TRBJ2-7; 8 nucleotides line up with TRBD2. Germline loops: CDR1 GTSNPN, CDR2 SVGIG (reference sequence). The CDR3 is 14 amino acids. With V trimmed by 2 bases and J by 9 bases, 12 bases remained unmatched. The CDR3 sequence is CAWSSGRAAVGQYF. The CDR3 region has the DNA TGTGCCTGGAGTTCCGGGAGGGCCGCAGTCGGGCAGTACTTC. Full variable domain (missing parts from reference TRBV30 and TRBJ2-7): SQTIHQWPATLVQPVGSPLSLECTVEGTSNPNLYWYRQAAGRGLQLLFYSVGIGQISSEVPQNLSASRPQDRQFILSSKKLLLSDSGFYLCAWSSGRAAVGQYFGPGTRLTVT.